This T cell receptor (beta chain) was retrieved from a study of CD8+ T cells in alopecia areata (dated by TCRdb to 2016 to 2019). As for the study more broadly: The treated patients took part in an open-label pilot trial in which moderate-to-severe alopecia areata was treated with oral tofacitinib at 5 to 10 mg twice daily. Patients received tofacitinib for 6 to 18 months and were then followed off drug for 6 months to check for delayed response and recurrence. For the treated patients, the SALT score, which quantifies what percentage of scalp surface area is affected, served as the measure of disease severity. In both human patients and the C3H/HeJ mouse model, the study applied high-throughput TCRbeta sequencing to look at T cell clonal expansion in alopecia areata. In humans, TCRbeta sequencing was performed on scalp tissue and on sorted CD4+ and CD8+ peripheral blood T cells from healthy controls and from patients with patchy or totalis/universalis alopecia areata. Patients on tofacitinib were biopsied at baseline and after 4 and 24 weeks of treatment, and several of the patients also had a later scalp biopsy. Clonality in the scalp was compared among normal scalp (n=4), patchy alopecia areata scalp (n=8), and alopecia totalis/universalis scalp (n=8). The RNA source kit depended on sample type: the PAXgene miRNA kit for fixed scalp, the miRNeasy kit for PBMCs, and the RNeasy kit for mouse skin. immunoSEQ multiplex PCR using 35 Vbeta forward primers and 13 Jbeta reverse primers was used to amplify TCRbeta CDR3 regions. Results the study describes overall, beyond this receptor: Tofacitinib significantly lowered scalp clonality and the number of expanded CD8+ clones among the top 100 scalp clones. Lesional scalp, especially in alopecia totalis/universalis, showed higher clonality and more expanded CD8+ clones than normal scalp, suggesting antigenic drive. Shared TCR sequences between patients were less evident than in mice, which may be partly attributable to HLA diversity in the patient population. Because the treated cohort was small and had only one nonresponder, larger studies are needed to examine links between baseline CD8+ expansion and response. Unlike mouse skin, which is dominated by gammadelta T cells, normal human skin has resident alphabeta T cells that are also sequenced, and this complicates analysis of the scalp TCR repertoire. Many expanded lesional clones persisted in scalp and blood during tofacitinib treatment, which may partly explain relapse after stopping treatment.

This clone has more than one count but fewer than ten. It lacks a known antigen. Per-base quality was not reported, and no clone a single base away is much larger than it. The time point label, as the study defines it: around 24 weeks on oral tofacitinib. Reading the label with the study, this specimen's treatment or condition is: oral pan-JAK inhibitor, 5-10 mg twice daily. From alopecia areata patients, peripheral blood was collected along with lesional scalp punch biopsies. After PBMCs were isolated by density centrifugation and stained for CD3, CD4 and CD8, a FACSAria was used to sort CD4+ and CD8+ T cells. V is pruned by 10 bases and J by 5 bases, leaving 14 bases of the junction without a gene match. CDR1 MNHNY and CDR2 SVGAGI are derived from the germline V gene (reference sequence). The CDR3, cysteine through phenylalanine, is 15 amino acids long. Left in the record is the CDR3 DNA by itself, 45 bases read in frame from the first base.

Library creation used the immunoSEQ multiplex PCR assay. For TCR sequencing, RNA was extracted from every sample and reverse transcribed into cDNA to serve as template. SuperScript III was used for first-strand cDNA synthesis, primed with a 2:1 mix of oligo-dT and random hexamers. A synthetic immune receptor repertoire was used to measure amplification bias, and any remaining bias was corrected computationally. The authors' analysis ran thus. After raw reads were preprocessed to remove errors, the CDR3 was defined following IMGT conventions as running from the conserved cysteine to phenylalanine. Clonality was computed by normalizing Shannon entropy by log2 of the number of productive unique TCRs and subtracting the result from 1. Scalp TCRbeta sequences were cross-referenced with sorted blood CD4 and CD8 repertoires so that the CD4 or CD8 identity of scalp clones could be inferred. The table comes from immuneACCESS by way of TCRdb, which keeps in-frame sequences with V and J called. Part of the clones is missing from these tables; in studies checked, under half for an unresolved V gene and the rest for unknown reasons. That table is the source of V, J and clone size, and D and trimming were worked out from the DNA. The sample table shows about 300,000 clones, and 55% to 70% are seen once. More than 1.5% of the sample rests with the top ten.

The receptor was derived from a human donor with alopecia areata. The receptor chain draws on TRBV6-6 and TRBJ2-5; TRBD2 agrees with 9 junctional bases. The material sequenced was CD4+ T cells sorted from blood, taken at week 24, from a patient treated with tofacitinib. This receptor carries the CDR3 CATRPAGGPSETQYF. The sequenced DNA: TGTGCCACCCGACCGGCGGGGGGGCCATCGGAGACCCAGTACTTC.